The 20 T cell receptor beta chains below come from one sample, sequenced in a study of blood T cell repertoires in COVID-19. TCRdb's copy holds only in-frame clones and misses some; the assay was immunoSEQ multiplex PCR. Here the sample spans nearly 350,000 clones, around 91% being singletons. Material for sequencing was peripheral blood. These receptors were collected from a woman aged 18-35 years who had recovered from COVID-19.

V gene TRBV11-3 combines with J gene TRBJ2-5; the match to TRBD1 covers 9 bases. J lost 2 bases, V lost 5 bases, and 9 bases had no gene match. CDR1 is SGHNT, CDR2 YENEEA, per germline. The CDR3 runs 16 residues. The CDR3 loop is CASSQGQGGDQETQYF. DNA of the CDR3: TGTGCCAGCAGCCAGGGACAGGGAGGGGATCAAGAGACCCAGTACTTC.

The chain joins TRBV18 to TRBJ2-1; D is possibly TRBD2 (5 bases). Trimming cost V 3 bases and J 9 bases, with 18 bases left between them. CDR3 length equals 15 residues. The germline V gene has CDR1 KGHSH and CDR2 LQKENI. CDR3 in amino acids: CASSPSSGSTAEQFF. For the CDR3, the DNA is TGTGCCAGCTCACCTAGTTCGGGGTCCACAGCTGAGCAGTTCTTC.

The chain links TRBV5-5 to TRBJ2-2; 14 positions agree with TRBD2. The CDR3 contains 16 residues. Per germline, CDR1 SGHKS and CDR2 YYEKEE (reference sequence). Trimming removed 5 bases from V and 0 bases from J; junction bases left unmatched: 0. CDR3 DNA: TGTGCCAGCAGGGGACTAGCGGGAGCGAACACCGGGGAGCTGTTTTTT. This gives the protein CASRGLAGANTGELFF.

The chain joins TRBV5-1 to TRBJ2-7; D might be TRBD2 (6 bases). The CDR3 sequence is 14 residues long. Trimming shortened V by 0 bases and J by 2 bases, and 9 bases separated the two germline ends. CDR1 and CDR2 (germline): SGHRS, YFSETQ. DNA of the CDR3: TGCGCCAGCAGCTTGGATCCGGGGGCCTACGAGCAGTACGTC. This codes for CASSLDPGAYEQYV.

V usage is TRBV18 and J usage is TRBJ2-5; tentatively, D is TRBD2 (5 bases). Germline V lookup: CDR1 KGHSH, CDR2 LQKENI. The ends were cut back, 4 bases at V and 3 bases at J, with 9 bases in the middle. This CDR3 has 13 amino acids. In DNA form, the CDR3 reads TGTGCCAGCTCACTCGGGAATGAAGAGACCCAGTACTTC. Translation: CASSLGNEETQYF.

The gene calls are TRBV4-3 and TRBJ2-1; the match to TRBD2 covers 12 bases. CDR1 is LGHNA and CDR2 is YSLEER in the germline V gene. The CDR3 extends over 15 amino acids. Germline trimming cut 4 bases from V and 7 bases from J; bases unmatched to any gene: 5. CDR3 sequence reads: CASSLGLAGWNEQFF. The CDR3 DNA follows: TGCGCCAGCAGCCTCGGACTAGCGGGGTGGAATGAGCAGTTCTTC.

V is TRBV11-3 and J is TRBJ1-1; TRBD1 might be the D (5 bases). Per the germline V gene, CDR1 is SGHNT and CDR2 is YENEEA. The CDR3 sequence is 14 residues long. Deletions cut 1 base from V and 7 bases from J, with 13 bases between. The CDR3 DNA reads TGTGCCAGCAGCTTAGGTTCGGGGGGGTTTGAAGCTTTCTTT. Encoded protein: CASSLGSGGFEAFF.

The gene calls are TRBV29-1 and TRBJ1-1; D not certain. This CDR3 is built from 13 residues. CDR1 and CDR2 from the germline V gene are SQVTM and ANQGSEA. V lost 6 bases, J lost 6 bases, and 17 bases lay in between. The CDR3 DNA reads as TGCAGCGTCGCAAATCAGCGGACCGCTGAAGCTTTCTTT. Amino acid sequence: CSVANQRTAEAFF.

In nucleotides, the CDR3 is TGTGCCAGCAGCTTTTTGGGAGCATCCACCGGGGAGCTGTTTTTT. Amino acids: CASSFLGASTGELFF. The gene calls are TRBV7-8 and TRBJ2-2, with D perhaps matching TRBD2 (5 bases). The CDR3 has 15 amino acids. CDR1 and CDR2 (germline): SGHVS, FQNEAQ. Trimming shortened V by 3 bases and J by 4 bases, and 12 bases separated the two germline ends.

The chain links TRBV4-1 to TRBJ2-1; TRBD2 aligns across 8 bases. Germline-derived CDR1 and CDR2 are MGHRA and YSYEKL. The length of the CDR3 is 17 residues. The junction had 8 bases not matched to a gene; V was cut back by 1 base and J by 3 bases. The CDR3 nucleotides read TGCGCCAGCAGCCAAGTCTTTGCAGCGGGAGACTACAATGAGCAGTTCTTC. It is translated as CASSQVFAAGDYNEQFF.

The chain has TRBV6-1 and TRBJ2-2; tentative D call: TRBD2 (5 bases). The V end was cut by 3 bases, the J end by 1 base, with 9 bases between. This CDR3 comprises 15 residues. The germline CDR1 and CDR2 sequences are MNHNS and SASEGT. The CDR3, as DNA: TGTGCCAGCAGTGATCCAGCGGAGAACACCGGGGAGCTGTTTTTT. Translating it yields CASSDPAENTGELFF.

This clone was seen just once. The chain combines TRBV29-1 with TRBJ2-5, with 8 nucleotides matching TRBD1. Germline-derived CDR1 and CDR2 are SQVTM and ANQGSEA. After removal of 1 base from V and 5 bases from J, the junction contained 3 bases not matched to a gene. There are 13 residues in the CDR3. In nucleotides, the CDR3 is TGCAGCGTTGAAGGACAGGGGCGGGAGACCCAGTACTTC. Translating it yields CSVEGQGRETQYF.

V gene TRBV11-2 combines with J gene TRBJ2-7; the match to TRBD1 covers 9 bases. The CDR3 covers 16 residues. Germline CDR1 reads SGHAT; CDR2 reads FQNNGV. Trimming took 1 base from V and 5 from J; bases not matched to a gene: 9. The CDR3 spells CASSLGRQGGINEQYV. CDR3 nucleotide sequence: TGTGCCAGCAGCTTAGGCAGACAGGGGGGGATAAACGAGCAGTACGTC.

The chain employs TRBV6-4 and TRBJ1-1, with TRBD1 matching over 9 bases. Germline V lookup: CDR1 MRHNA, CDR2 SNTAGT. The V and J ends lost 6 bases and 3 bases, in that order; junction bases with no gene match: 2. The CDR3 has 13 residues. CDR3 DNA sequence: TGTGCCAGCAGCCGGGACAGGGACACTGAAGCTTTCTTT. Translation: CASSRDRDTEAFF.

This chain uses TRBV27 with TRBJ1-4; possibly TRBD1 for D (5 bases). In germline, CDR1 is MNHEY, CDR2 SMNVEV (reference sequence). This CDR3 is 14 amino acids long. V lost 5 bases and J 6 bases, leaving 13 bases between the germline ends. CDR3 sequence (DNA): TGTGCCAGCAGTCACGACAGTCGGGATGAAAAACTGTTTTTT. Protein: CASSHDSRDEKLFF.

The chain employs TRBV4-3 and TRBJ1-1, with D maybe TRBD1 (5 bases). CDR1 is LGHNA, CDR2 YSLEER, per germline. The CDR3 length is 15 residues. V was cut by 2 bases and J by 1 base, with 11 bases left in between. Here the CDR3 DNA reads TGCGCCAGCAGCCAATCTTATAGGGGGAACACTGAAGCTTTCTTT. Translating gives CASSQSYRGNTEAFF.

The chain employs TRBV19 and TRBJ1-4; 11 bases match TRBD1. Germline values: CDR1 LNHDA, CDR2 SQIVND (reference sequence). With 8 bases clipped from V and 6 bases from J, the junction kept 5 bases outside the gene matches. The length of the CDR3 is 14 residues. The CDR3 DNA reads TGTGCCAGTCGGGACAGGGGGAGGGATGAAAAACTGTTTTTT. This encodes CASRDRGRDEKLFF.

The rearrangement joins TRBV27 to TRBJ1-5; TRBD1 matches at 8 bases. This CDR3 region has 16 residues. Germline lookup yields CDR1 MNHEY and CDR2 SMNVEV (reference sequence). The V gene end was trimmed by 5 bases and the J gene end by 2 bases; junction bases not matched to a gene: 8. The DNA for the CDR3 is TGTGCCAGCAGTAGAACCTACAGGGGGGGCAATCAGCCCCAGCATTTT. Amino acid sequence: CASSRTYRGGNQPQHF.

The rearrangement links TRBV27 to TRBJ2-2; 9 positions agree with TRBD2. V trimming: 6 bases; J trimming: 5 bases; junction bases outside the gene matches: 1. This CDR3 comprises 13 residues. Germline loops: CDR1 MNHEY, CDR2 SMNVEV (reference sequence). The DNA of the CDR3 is TGTGCCAGCAGGCTAGCGGGGACCGGGGAGCTGTTTTTT. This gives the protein CASRLAGTGELFF.

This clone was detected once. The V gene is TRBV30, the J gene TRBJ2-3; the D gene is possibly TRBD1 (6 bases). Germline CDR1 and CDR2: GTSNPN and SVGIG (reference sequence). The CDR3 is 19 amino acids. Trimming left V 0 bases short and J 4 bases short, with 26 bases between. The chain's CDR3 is CAWSVIPRLGARIADTQYF. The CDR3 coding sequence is TGTGCCTGGAGTGTAATTCCTCGACTGGGGGCGAGAATCGCAGATACGCAGTATTTT.